These 9 T cell receptor beta chains were sequenced from one sample in a study of response to subunit inactivated influenza vaccine. A single record per CDR3 protein comes from TCRdb applying MiXCR to the RT-PCR reads. The sample lists hundreds of thousands of distinct CDR3 sequences; about 25% were seen once. This specimen consisted of CD4+ T cells sorted from PBMCs, obtained about 5 days after vaccination. The receptors come from a man aged 45 to 65 who received an inactivated influenza vaccine.

This chain connects TRBV7-8 to TRBJ2-2; 8 positions agree with TRBD2. V was pared by 4 bases and J by 3 bases, with 4 bases of the junction left unmatched. The CDR3 covers 15 residues. CDR1 and CDR2 from the germline V gene are SGHVS and FQNEAQ. The CDR3, as DNA: TGTGCCAGCAGCTCACTAGCGGCGTACACCGGGGAGCTGTTTTTT. This translates into CASSSLAAYTGELFF.

The CDR3 here is CASSYVGRDTQYF. In nucleotides, the CDR3 is TGTGCCAGCAGTTATGTAGGTAGAGATACGCAGTATTTT. The chain uses TRBV6-6 and TRBJ2-3; D uncertain. Germline V gene sequence: CDR1 MNHNY, CDR2 SVGAGI (reference sequence). V lost 3 bases and J lost 5, with 9 bases in between. The CDR3 is 13 amino acids.

The chain uses TRBV2 and TRBJ2-1; a possible D gene is TRBD2 (6 bases). Trimming stripped 2 bases from V and 0 bases from J, with 8 bases between. CDR3 length: 15 amino acids. Germline CDR1 is SNHLY and CDR2 is FYNNEI. CDR3 sequence (DNA): TGTGCCAGCAGTGAACGGGAGAGCTCCTACAATGAGCAGTTCTTC. As protein: CASSERESSYNEQFF.

V gene TRBV19 combines with J gene TRBJ1-6; D is possibly TRBD1 (5 bases). The CDR3 contains 15 residues. The V end was cut by 7 bases, the J end by 7 bases, with 17 bases between. CDR1 is LNHDA, CDR2 SQIVND, per germline (reference sequence). This chain's CDR3 is CASTPGGTENSPLHF. DNA for the CDR3: TGTGCCAGTACCCCGGGAGGGACGGAGAATTCACCCCTCCACTTT.

This clonotype has only a few counts. The V gene is TRBV11-2, the J gene TRBJ2-5; 9 bases align to TRBD2. The CDR3 consists of 19 residues. Germline CDR1 SGHAT, CDR2 FQNNGV. After removal of 2 bases from V and 4 bases from J, the junction contained 17 bases not matched to a gene. The CDR3 DNA is TGTGCCAGCAGCTTAAATAGCGGGGGCCCCCCGGAGAGGGTAGAGACCCAGTACTTC. It yields the protein CASSLNSGGPPERVETQYF.

The chain has TRBV20-1 and TRBJ2-5, with 8 bases identical to TRBD2. The length of the CDR3 is 16 residues. Germline CDR1 reads DFQATT; CDR2 reads SNEGSKA (reference sequence). Unmatched junction bases numbered 10, after V lost 0 bases and J lost 4 bases. The CDR3 DNA sequence: TGCAGTGCTAGAGATGCGGGACGGCTAGCGGGAGAGACCCAGTACTTC. This translates into CSARDAGRLAGETQYF.

The chain recombines TRBV4-1 with TRBJ2-5; D call uncertain. Germline V lookup: CDR1 MGHRA, CDR2 YSYEKL. With 0 bases removed from V and 0 bases from J, the gap between germline ends came to 8 bases. The CDR3 is 15 amino acids. DNA of the CDR3: TGCGCCAGCAGCCAAGACAGTACGAACCAAGAGACCCAGTACTTC. The encoded protein is CASSQDSTNQETQYF.

In this sample, this clonotype turned up many times. The V and J genes are TRBV12-3 or TRBV12-4 and TRBJ1-5; D possibly corresponds to TRBD1 (6 bases). V lost 3 bases and J 7 bases, leaving 10 bases between the germline ends. The length of the CDR3 is 13 residues. As DNA, the CDR3 is TGTGCCAGCAGTTTGAACAGGGCGCAGCCCCAGCATTTT. It specifies CASSLNRAQPQHF.

This clonotype was picked up a small number of times. V gene TRBV24-1 combines with J gene TRBJ1-2, with D tentatively TRBD1 (5 bases). The CDR3 is 13 amino acids. V lost 2 bases, J lost 5 bases, and 8 bases lay in between. Germline lookup yields CDR1 KGHDR and CDR2 SFDVKD. Here the CDR3 reads CATSDSRQYGYTF. CDR3 bases: TGTGCCACCAGTGATTCGAGACAGTATGGCTACACCTTC.